This T cell receptor (beta chain) was sequenced during a study of regulatory T cells in long-lasting Graves disease. The overall study: Graves' patients with a new diagnosis had received antithyroid drugs under 3 months. General observations from the study: Newly diagnosed disease favored TRBV20-1 and TRBJ2-1 over persistent disease.

Time point defined: newly diagnosed GD, antithyroid drugs for less than 3 months. PBMCs were the source of the RNA used for TCR sequencing. Xi'an, China, was home to the endocrinology department that provided patients. This clonotype was found many times. Its antigen is as yet unknown. The CDR3 is made up of 14 amino acids. Germline lookup yields CDR1 SGDLS and CDR2 YYNGEE. V lost 0 bases to trimming and J lost 6 bases, with 12 bases between them. CDR3-region Arm-PCR and iRepertoire HTBI primers produced the TCR beta libraries. TCRdb used MiXCR to reprocess the multiplex PCR reads, holding one entry per CDR3 protein. There are about 470,000 distinct CDR3 sequences in the sample; around 15% occur only once, and 12% lies in the top ten. These data are also associated with another study on T cells in Graves' hyperthyroidism and ophthalmopathy. That work adds: Patients with ophthalmopathy were separated from those with stable hyperthyroidism by a 13 V-J model.

The TCR sequence derives from a man aged 40-55 years with Graves disease. This sample comprised peripheral blood mononuclear cells (PBMCs), obtained at new diagnosis, from a patient treated with antithyroid drugs. This chain uses TRBV9 with TRBJ1-2, with unresolved D. The CDR3 DNA is TGTGCCAGCAGCGTAGCGGGCCAGCCTCATGGCTACACCTTC. It specifies CASSVAGQPHGYTF.